The 11 T cell receptor beta chains given below trace back to one sample, sequenced in a study of cytomegalovirus exposure and HLA in healthy donors. With 60 Vbeta and 13 Jbeta primers, the PCR was carried out. The assay was immunoSEQ multiplex PCR, and TCRdb's table has in-frame clones only and misses some. The sample comprises about 270,000 clones, roughly two thirds of which are singletons, and over 2% rests with the top ten. The material sequenced was PBMCs. The receptors originated from a female donor in good health and CMV-seronegative.

The gene calls are TRBV9 and TRBJ2-1; 10 nucleotides align to TRBD1. Germline V CDR1 and CDR2: SGDLS, YYNGEE. The CDR3 length is 15 residues. The ends lost 4 bases at V and 4 bases at J; junction bases unmatched: 5. Here the CDR3 DNA reads TGTGCCAGCAGCCCCACGGGACAGGGGTACAATGAGCAGTTCTTC. Amino acid sequence: CASSPTGQGYNEQFF.

In this sample, this clone turned up a few times. The rearrangement uses TRBV11-3 and TRBJ1-4, with TRBD1 matching 9 bases. CDR3 size: 15 residues. Losses at the gene ends were 4 bases for V and 7 bases for J; bases not matched to a gene: 7. The germline V gene has CDR1 SGHNT and CDR2 YENEEA. CDR3 bases: TGTGCCAGCAGCTCCGAGGGACAGGGCGTTGAAAAACTGTTTTTT. This sequence encodes CASSSEGQGVEKLFF.

This clone came up a few times. The CDR3, as DNA: TGTGCCATCAGTGACATGATGGGACTAGCGGGGTTCGAGCAGTTCTTC. Encoded protein: CAISDMMGLAGFEQFF. V gene TRBV10-3 combines with J gene TRBJ2-1; 13 bases map to TRBD2. Germline-derived CDR1 and CDR2 are ENHRY and SYGVKD. Trimming took 3 bases from V and 10 from J; bases not matched to a gene: 9. The CDR3 runs to 16 residues.

The chain carries TRBV18 and TRBJ2-3, with D maybe TRBD1 (6 bases). V lost 2 bases and J lost 5, with 8 bases in between. In germline, CDR1 is KGHSH, CDR2 LQKENI. The CDR3 spans 13 residues. CDR3 sequence (DNA): TGTGCCAGCTCACCAGCCAGGGGAGATACGCAGTATTTT. Encoded protein: CASSPARGDTQYF.

The gene calls are TRBV5-4 and TRBJ2-1; no firm D call. CDR1 is SGHNT, CDR2 YYREEE, per germline (reference sequence). CDR3 length equals 14 residues. V lost 0 bases and J lost 6, with 10 bases in between. CDR3 sequence: CASSLVSYANEQFF. Here the CDR3 DNA reads TGTGCCAGCAGCTTGGTTTCCTATGCCAATGAGCAGTTCTTC. Using reference TRBV5-4 and TRBJ2-1 for the parts outside the CDR3, the full variable domain is ETGVTQSPTHLIKTRGQQVTLRCSSQSGHNTVSWYQQALGQGPQFIFQYYREEENGRGNFPPRFSGLQFPNYSSELNVNALELDDSALYLCASSLVSYANEQFFGPGTRLTVL.

V usage is TRBV6-5 and J usage is TRBJ2-7; 9 bases fit TRBD1. Germline assignment: CDR1 MNHEY and CDR2 SVGAGI. CDR3 length: 16 residues. The ends lost 2 bases at V and 6 bases at J; junction bases unmatched: 11. CDR3 in DNA: TGTGCCAGCAGTTACCCCACCGGGACAGGGATGGGCGAGCAGTACTTC. This gives the protein CASSYPTGTGMGEQYF.

The V and J genes are TRBV6-1 and TRBJ2-7, with 11 nucleotides matching TRBD2. Germline CDR1 reads MNHNS; CDR2 reads SASEGT. The CDR3 runs 15 residues. V trimming: 1 base; J trimming: 3 bases; junction bases outside the gene matches: 2. Here the CDR3 reads CASSEGGLAGYEQYF. DNA for the CDR3: TGTGCCAGCAGTGAAGGTGGACTAGCGGGCTACGAGCAGTACTTC.

This clone is a singleton in its sample. The chain couples TRBV6-5 to TRBJ2-7, with D possibly matching TRBD1 (6 bases). CDR1 and CDR2 from the germline V gene are MNHEY and SVGAGI. Trimming stripped 6 bases from V and 3 bases from J, with 18 bases between. This CDR3 is 15 amino acids long. The CDR3 DNA is TGTGCCAGCAGCCCCGGGACAAAGAGACTCTACGAGCAGTACTTC. Translation gives CASSPGTKRLYEQYF.

The chain links TRBV2 to TRBJ1-5; D uncertain. CDR3 length: 14 residues. V lost 5 bases and J 1 base, leaving 9 bases between the germline ends. CDR1 and CDR2 from the germline V gene are SNHLY and FYNNEI. For the CDR3, the DNA is TGTGCCAGCAGTACCCGAGAGAGCAATCAGCCCCAGCATTTT. The encoded protein is CASSTRESNQPQHF.

This clone was observed a handful of times. The genes are TRBV19 and TRBJ2-3; 8 positions agree with TRBD2. The CDR3 consists of 13 residues. The junction had 4 bases not matched to a gene; V was cut back by 9 bases and J by 2 bases. CDR1 LNHDA and CDR2 SQIVND come from the germline V gene (reference sequence). This CDR3 is CASTSGPTDTQYF. The DNA for the CDR3 is TGTGCCAGCACTAGCGGTCCCACAGATACGCAGTATTTT.

This clone has a handful of counts. Written as DNA, the CDR3 is TGTGCCAGCAGCTTAGCGCCGGGGACGAGCGGGATGTCCTCCTACGAGCAGTACTTC. It translates to CASSLAPGTSGMSSYEQYF. J is TRBJ2-7 and V is TRBV7-6; 7 bases are a match to TRBD2. Per the germline V gene, CDR1 is SGHVS and CDR2 is FNYEAQ. The CDR3 length is 19 residues. With V trimmed by 0 bases and J by 0 bases, 14 bases remained unmatched.